The 12 T cell receptor beta chains given below trace back to one sample, sequenced in a study of shared clonotypes between healthy human individuals. The protocol was immunoSEQ multiplex PCR, while the TCRdb copy is restricted to in-frame clones and leaves out a portion. The data show some 200,000 clones, approximately 65% seen once. The source material was memory CD4+ T cells sorted from blood. Described subset: CD45RA-negative fraction. All receptors come from a young man in good health.

This clone occurred many times. The J gene is TRBJ1-3, the V gene TRBV7-9; D may be TRBD1 (5 bases). Germline V CDR1 and CDR2: SEHNR, FQNEAQ (reference sequence). Between the trimmed V and J ends, which lost 3 bases and 6 bases, there was a span of 12 bases. This CDR3 comprises 14 residues. The CDR3 here is CASSFSRVENTIYF. DNA for the CDR3: TGTGCCAGCAGCTTTAGCAGGGTGGAAAACACCATATATTTT.

V is TRBV6-1 and J is TRBJ2-1; 10 bases map to TRBD2. V shed 7 bases, J shed 2 bases, and the junction held 5 bases outside the gene matches. This CDR3 is 15 amino acids long. Germline-derived CDR1 and CDR2 are MNHNS and SASEGT. CDR3 sequence: CASMRAGGPYNEQFF. Written as DNA, the CDR3 is TGTGCCAGCATGAGAGCGGGAGGGCCCTACAATGAGCAGTTCTTC.

CDR3 DNA: TGTGCCAGTATCCAGAGTTACACCGGGGAGCTGTTTTTT. This sequence encodes CASIQSYTGELFF. The gene calls are TRBV19 and TRBJ2-2, with unresolved D. The CDR3 runs to 13 residues. Per the germline V gene, CDR1 is LNHDA and CDR2 is SQIVND (reference sequence). The V end lost 7 bases, the J end lost 3 bases, and 9 bases lay between the germline ends.

The chain's CDR3 is CASRGYYEQYF. In DNA, the CDR3 is TGTGCCAGCAGGGGGTACTACGAGCAGTACTTC. The V call is TRBV6-5, the J call TRBJ2-7; D is uncertain. The CDR3 sequence is 11 residues long. The V gene lost 6 bases and the J gene lost 3 bases, with 6 bases spanning the gap. Germline CDR1 reads MNHEY; CDR2 reads SVGAGI.

The chain uses TRBV29-1 and TRBJ2-7, with 10 bases fitting TRBD2. CDR3 length: 13 residues. Germline-derived CDR1 and CDR2 are SQVTM and ANQGSEA. The trim removed 5 bases at V and 6 bases at J, leaving 7 bases unmatched. The DNA for the CDR3 is TGCAGCGTTTTTCTAGCGGGAGTAGGCGAGCAGTACTTC. This gives the protein CSVFLAGVGEQYF.

The gene calls are TRBV11-1 and TRBJ2-3, with 7 nucleotides matching TRBD2. After removal of 6 bases from V and 3 bases from J, the junction contained 9 bases not matched to a gene. CDR3 size: 15 residues. The germline V gene encodes CDR1 SGHAT and CDR2 FQDESV (reference sequence). For the CDR3, the DNA is TGTGCCAGCAGGGGGAGGGCAGGTTGGACAGATACGCAGTATTTT. Translated, it gives CASRGRAGWTDTQYF. The full variable domain, rest sourced from reference TRBV11-1 and TRBJ2-3, is EAEVAQSPRYKITEKSQAVAFWCDPISGHATLYWYRQILGQGPELLVQFQDESVVDDSQLPKDRFSAERLKGVDSTLKIQPAELGDSAMYLCASRGRAGWTDTQYFGPGTRLTVL.

V usage is TRBV10-3 and J usage is TRBJ1-2; D is ambiguous. CDR3 length: 14 amino acids. Trimming removed 4 bases at V and 2 bases at J, with 11 bases between. The germline gives CDR1 ENHRY, CDR2 SYGVKD. The CDR3 DNA sequence: TGTGCCATCAGTGTATCAGGCCCGAACTATGGCTACACCTTC. Protein sequence: CAISVSGPNYGYTF.

Written as DNA, the CDR3 is TGTGCCAGCAGCTTAGAGGGGACTAGCGGGAGACACTACAATGAGCAGTTCTTC. This translates into CASSLEGTSGRHYNEQFF. The J gene is TRBJ2-1, the V gene TRBV11-3, with TRBD2 matching 14 bases. With V trimmed by 0 bases and J by 3 bases, 4 bases remained unmatched. The length of the CDR3 is 18 residues. Germline lookup yields CDR1 SGHNT and CDR2 YENEEA.

This clone was counted a few times. The chain employs TRBV10-3 and TRBJ1-3; D is undetermined. The CDR3 totals 14 residues. Germline CDR1 reads ENHRY; CDR2 reads SYGVKD. Trimming cost V 4 bases and J 3 bases, with 10 bases left between them. The CDR3 region has the DNA TGTGCCATCAGTGGCACAGAGCATGGAAACACCATATATTTT. Translating it yields CAISGTEHGNTIYF.

The V gene is TRBV27, the J gene TRBJ1-4; D is uncertain. Germline CDR1 MNHEY, CDR2 SMNVEV (reference sequence). Trimming pared 3 bases from V and 8 bases from J, leaving 13 bases between. The CDR3 totals 14 residues. The CDR3 here is CASSFGRLSEKLFF. As DNA, the CDR3 is TGTGCCAGCAGTTTCGGACGGTTATCGGAAAAACTGTTTTTT.

The gene calls are TRBV21-1 and TRBJ1-5. TRBV21-1 is a pseudogene. There are 16 residues in the CDR3. CDR3 sequence reads: CASSKGRGGRDQPQHF. Here the CDR3 DNA reads TGTGCCAGCAGCAAAGGTCGGGGGGGGAGGGATCAGCCCCAGCATTTT.

This clone was observed a handful of times. The chain recombines TRBV4-2 with TRBJ2-7, with a possible D match to TRBD2 (5 bases). Deletions cut 1 base from V and 3 bases from J, with 19 bases between. Germline assignment: CDR1 LGHNA and CDR2 YNFKEQ. The CDR3 contains 17 residues. The chain's CDR3 is CASSQGPAGLAGYEQYF. The CDR3 nucleotides read TGTGCCAGCAGCCAAGGACCGGCCGGGCTAGCAGGCTACGAGCAGTACTTC.